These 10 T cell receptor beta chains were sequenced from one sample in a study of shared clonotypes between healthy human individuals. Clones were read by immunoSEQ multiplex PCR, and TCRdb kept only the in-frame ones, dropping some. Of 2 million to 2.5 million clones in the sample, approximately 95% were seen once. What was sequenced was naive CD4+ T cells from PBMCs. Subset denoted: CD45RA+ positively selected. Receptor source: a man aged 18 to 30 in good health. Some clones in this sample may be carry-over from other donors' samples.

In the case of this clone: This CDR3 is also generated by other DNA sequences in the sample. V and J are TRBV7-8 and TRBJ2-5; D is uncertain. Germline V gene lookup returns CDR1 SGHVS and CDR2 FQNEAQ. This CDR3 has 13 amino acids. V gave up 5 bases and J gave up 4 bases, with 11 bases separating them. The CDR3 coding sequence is TGTGCCAGCAGCCCTCGGCTGGGAGAGACCCAGTACTTC. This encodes CASSPRLGETQYF. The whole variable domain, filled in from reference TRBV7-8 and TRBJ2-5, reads GAGVSQSPRYKVAKRGQDVALRCDPISGHVSLFWYQQALGQGPEFLTYFQNEAQLDKSGLPSDRFFAERPEGSVSTLKIQRTQQEDSAVYLCASSPRLGETQYFGPGTRLLVL.

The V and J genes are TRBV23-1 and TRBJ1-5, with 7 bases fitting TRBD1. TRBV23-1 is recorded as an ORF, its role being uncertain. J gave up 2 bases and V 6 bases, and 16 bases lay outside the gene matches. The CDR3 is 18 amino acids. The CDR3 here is CASSPCSHRGSGNQPQHF. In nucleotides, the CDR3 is TGCGCCAGCAGCCCTTGTTCTCACAGGGGATCTGGCAATCAGCCCCAGCATTTT.

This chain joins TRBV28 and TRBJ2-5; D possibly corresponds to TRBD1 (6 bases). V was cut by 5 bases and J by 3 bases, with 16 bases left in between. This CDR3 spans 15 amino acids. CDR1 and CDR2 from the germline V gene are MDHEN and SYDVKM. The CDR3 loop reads CASSTNRDGKETQYF. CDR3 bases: TGTGCCAGCAGTACAAACAGGGACGGGAAAGAGACCCAGTACTTC.

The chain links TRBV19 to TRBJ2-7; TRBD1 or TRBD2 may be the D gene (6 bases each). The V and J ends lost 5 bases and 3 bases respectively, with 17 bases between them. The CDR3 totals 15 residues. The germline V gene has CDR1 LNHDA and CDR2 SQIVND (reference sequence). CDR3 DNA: TGTGCCAGTAGTCCCCGAGAGGGGGGAGACTACGAGCAGTACTTC. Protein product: CASSPREGGDYEQYF.

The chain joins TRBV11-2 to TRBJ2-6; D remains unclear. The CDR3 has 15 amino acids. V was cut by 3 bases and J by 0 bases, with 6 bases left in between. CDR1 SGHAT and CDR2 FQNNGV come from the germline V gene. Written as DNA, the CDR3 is TGTGCCAGCAGCTTCACCCACTCTGGGGCCAACGTCCTGACTTTC. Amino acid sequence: CASSFTHSGANVLTF.

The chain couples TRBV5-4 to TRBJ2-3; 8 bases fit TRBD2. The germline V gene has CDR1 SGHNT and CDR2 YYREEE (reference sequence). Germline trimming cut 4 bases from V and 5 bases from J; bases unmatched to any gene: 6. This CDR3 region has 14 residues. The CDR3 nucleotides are TGTGCCAGCAGCCCGGCCGGGGGGGAAGATACGCAGTATTTT. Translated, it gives CASSPAGGEDTQYF.

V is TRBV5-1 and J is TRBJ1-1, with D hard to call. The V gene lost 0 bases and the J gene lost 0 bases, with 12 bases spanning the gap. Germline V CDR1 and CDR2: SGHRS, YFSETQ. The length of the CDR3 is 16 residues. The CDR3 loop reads CASSLAPAGMNTEAFF. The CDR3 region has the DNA TGCGCCAGCAGCTTGGCCCCGGCGGGTATGAACACTGAAGCTTTCTTT.

CDR3 in amino acids: CSVVTGVGEQYF. CDR3 DNA sequence: TGCAGCGTTGTTACAGGGGTTGGGGAGCAGTACTTC. This chain connects TRBV29-1 to TRBJ2-7; 7 bases match TRBD1. The CDR3 is 12 residues long. From germline, CDR1 is SQVTM and CDR2 ANQGSEA. Trimming took 4 bases from V and 7 from J; bases not matched to a gene: 7.

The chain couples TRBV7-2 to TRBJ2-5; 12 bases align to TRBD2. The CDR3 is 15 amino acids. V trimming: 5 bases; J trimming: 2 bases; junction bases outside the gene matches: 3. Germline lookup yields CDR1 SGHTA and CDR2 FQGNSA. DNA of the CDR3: TGTGCCAGCAGCCATGGACTAGCGGGACAAGAGACCCAGTACTTC. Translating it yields CASSHGLAGQETQYF.

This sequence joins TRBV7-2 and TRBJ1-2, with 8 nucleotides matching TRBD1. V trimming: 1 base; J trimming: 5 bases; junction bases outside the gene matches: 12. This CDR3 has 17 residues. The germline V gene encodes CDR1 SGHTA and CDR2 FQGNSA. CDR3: CASSLGGAGQGDYGYTF. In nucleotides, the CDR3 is TGTGCCAGCAGCTTAGGGGGGGCCGGACAGGGCGATTATGGCTACACCTTC.